The 23 T cell receptor beta chains below were found in one sample sequenced in a study of shared T cell receptors in the human thymus. Sequenced by immunoSEQ multiplex PCR; TCRdb stores in-frame clones only, minus some. This table holds 540,000 or so clones, 75% to 80% found once. These same data were also listed under a study on human thymus T cells.

Specimen: thymocytes. Every receptor here comes from a boy younger than two with a congenital heart defect.

In nucleotides, the CDR3 is TGTGCCTGGAGTGTACGCAGGATAATCTCCTACAATGAGCAGTTCTTC. It codes for CAWSVRRIISYNEQFF. The gene calls are TRBV30 and TRBJ2-1; D is unresolved. The V gene lost 0 bases and the J gene lost 0 bases, with 12 bases spanning the gap. CDR3 length equals 16 residues. CDR1 GTSNPN and CDR2 SVGIG come from the germline V gene (reference sequence).

V usage is TRBV30 and J usage is TRBJ1-4; D uncertain. The CDR3 is 16 residues long. Germline V gives CDR1 GTSNPN, CDR2 SVGIG (reference sequence). V was clipped by 2 bases and J by 0 bases, with 13 bases between them. The CDR3 reads CAWSRDGRATNEKLFF. The CDR3 bases are TGTGCCTGGAGTCGAGACGGGAGAGCAACTAATGAAAAACTGTTTTTT.

The CDR3 nucleotides read TGTGCCAGCAGTTTACAGATGTCCTACGAGCAGTACTTC. Protein product: CASSLQMSYEQYF. This chain links TRBV6-6 with TRBJ2-7; D gene uncertain. This CDR3 comprises 13 residues. Trimming removed 4 bases from V and 1 base from J, with 8 bases in between. Germline assignment: CDR1 MNHNY and CDR2 SVGAGI (reference sequence).

The rearrangement joins TRBV29-1 to TRBJ2-1; 8 bases fit TRBD2. Germline V lookup: CDR1 SQVTM, CDR2 ANQGSEA. Trimming at V came to 3 bases and at J to 2 bases, leaving 0 bases not matched to a gene. The CDR3 has 13 amino acids. The CDR3 DNA sequence: TGCAGCGTTGACGGGGGGGCCTACAATGAGCAGTTCTTC. Protein product: CSVDGGAYNEQFF.

The chain combines TRBV18 with TRBJ2-5; maybe TRBD2 (5 bases). CDR1 and CDR2 from the germline V gene are KGHSH and LQKENI. The CDR3 consists of 14 residues. Trimming left V 4 bases short and J 5 bases short, with 14 bases between. The CDR3 loop reads CASSRPPEDETQYF. The CDR3, as DNA: TGTGCCAGCTCACGGCCCCCGGAGGATGAGACCCAGTACTTC.

CDR3 in DNA: TGTGCCAGCAGTCGCCCCGGGAGAGACAATGAGCAGTTCTTC. This codes for CASSRPGRDNEQFF. The chain employs TRBV6-1 and TRBJ2-1; a weak D match, TRBD2 (6 bases). CDR1 and CDR2 from the germline V gene are MNHNS and SASEGT. The CDR3 has 14 residues. V gave up 5 bases and J gave up 5 bases, with 13 bases separating them.

The chain combines TRBV10-3 with TRBJ2-7, with D perhaps matching TRBD2 (5 bases). The CDR3 is 15 amino acids. In germline, CDR1 is ENHRY, CDR2 SYGVKD. Trimming took 4 bases from V and 6 from J, leaving 19 bases between them. The CDR3 loop is CAISGPGKGSGEQYF. The DNA of the CDR3 is TGTGCCATCAGTGGACCGGGAAAAGGGTCGGGCGAGCAGTACTTC.

The CDR3, as DNA: TGCGCCAGCAGCCAAGAGGGAAGCGGGAAGGACAATGAGCAGTTCTTC. Translating it yields CASSQEGSGKDNEQFF. This sequence joins TRBV4-3 and TRBJ2-1; 7 bases are shared with TRBD2. Germline trimming cut 0 bases from V and 5 bases from J; bases unmatched to any gene: 7. The germline V gene encodes CDR1 LGHNA and CDR2 YSLEER. This CDR3 is built from 16 residues.

CDR3 nucleotides: TGTGCCAGCTCCACCCCGGGACAGGGTCGCGGGGGTAATGAAAAACTGTTTTTT. This sequence encodes CASSTPGQGRGGNEKLFF. The genes are TRBV14 and TRBJ1-4; TRBD1 matches 9 bases. Germline V gene sequence: CDR1 SGHDN, CDR2 FVKESK. V gave up 8 bases and J gave up 4 bases; unmatched junction bases: 17. This CDR3 contains 18 residues.

The chain has TRBV7-6 and TRBJ1-1; unclear D gene. The V end was cut by 1 base, the J end by 3 bases, with 12 bases between. The CDR3 loop spans 15 amino acids. The germline V gene has CDR1 SGHVS and CDR2 FNYEAQ. CDR3 sequence reads: CASSLVEGPYTEAFF. The CDR3 region has the DNA TGTGCCAGCAGCTTAGTTGAGGGCCCCTACACTGAAGCTTTCTTT.

This chain uses TRBV4-3 with TRBJ1-1; D gene ambiguous. The CDR3 runs 15 residues. The V end was cut by 0 bases, the J end by 3 bases, with 11 bases between. CDR1 is LGHNA, CDR2 YSLEER, per germline. CDR3: CASSQDEGVDTEAFF. CDR3 DNA sequence: TGCGCCAGCAGCCAAGATGAGGGAGTAGACACTGAAGCTTTCTTT.

For the CDR3, the DNA is TGTGCCAGCACCGCTAGACAGGGGCATAACACTGAAGCTTTCTTT. Translation: CASTARQGHNTEAFF. V and J are TRBV28 and TRBJ1-1, with TRBD1 matching over 8 bases. CDR1 is MDHEN, CDR2 SYDVKM, per germline. With 7 bases clipped from V and 2 bases from J, the junction kept 9 bases outside the gene matches. The CDR3 totals 15 residues.

This rearrangement joins TRBV6-1 to TRBJ2-4; TRBD2 matches 11 bases. The CDR3 spans 14 residues. Trimming cost V 6 bases and J 6 bases; bases outside gene matches: 4. Germline assignment: CDR1 MNHNS and CDR2 SASEGT. CDR3 region: CASSAGLAGNIQYF. The DNA for the CDR3 is TGTGCCAGCAGCGCCGGACTAGCGGGAAACATTCAGTACTTC.

The chain has TRBV7-9 and TRBJ2-1, with 9 bases aligning to TRBD2. The J segment lost 6 bases and the V segment lost 2 bases, leaving 17 bases of the junction unmatched. CDR1 and CDR2 from the germline V gene are SEHNR and FQNEAQ (reference sequence). CDR3 length: 19 residues. The CDR3 is CASSLQASGTPPWGNEQFF. CDR3 coding DNA: TGTGCCAGCAGCTTACAGGCTAGCGGGACCCCTCCTTGGGGCAATGAGCAGTTCTTC.

The chain links TRBV7-8 to TRBJ1-5; 11 nucleotides agree with TRBD1. Germline lookup yields CDR1 SGHVS and CDR2 FQNEAQ. V lost 1 base and J lost 1; bases outside the gene matches: 6. The CDR3 loop spans 18 amino acids. CDR3 residues: CASSLVGQGALSNQPQHF. The CDR3, as DNA: TGTGCCAGCAGCTTAGTCGGACAGGGGGCTTTGAGCAATCAGCCCCAGCATTTT.

The chain joins TRBV5-1 to TRBJ2-7; unclear D gene. The ends were cut back, 2 bases at V and 7 bases at J, with 7 bases in the middle. This CDR3 contains 11 residues. Germline V CDR1 and CDR2: SGHRS, YFSETQ. The CDR3 region is CASSFEEEQYF. The CDR3 DNA reads as TGCGCCAGCAGCTTTGAGGAGGAGCAGTACTTC.

J is TRBJ2-6 and V is TRBV5-4; tentatively, D is TRBD1 (6 bases). Per the germline V gene, CDR1 is SGHNT and CDR2 is YYREEE (reference sequence). V was pared by 4 bases and J by 0 bases, with 17 bases between. The CDR3 contains 18 residues. CDR3 nucleotides: TGTGCCAGCAGCGATACCCGTACAGGGAACTCTGGGGCCAACGTCCTGACTTTC. This codes for CASSDTRTGNSGANVLTF.

The V call is TRBV6-1, the J call TRBJ1-1; the D gene is possibly TRBD1 (5 bases). The V end was cut by 1 base, the J end by 10 bases, with 25 bases between. The V gene's germline CDR1 is MNHNS and CDR2 SASEGT. This CDR3 has 17 residues. This chain's CDR3 is CASSEGTQGPPDYRAFF. CDR3 nucleotide sequence: TGTGCCAGCAGTGAAGGGACCCAGGGCCCGCCGGATTATAGAGCTTTCTTT.

In its sample, this clone was seen a few times. The gene calls are TRBV5-8 and TRBJ2-1; the D is unclear. Trimming took off 4 bases at V and 4 bases at J, with 9 bases between the two ends. The CDR3 contains 13 residues. Germline-derived CDR1 and CDR2 are SGHTS and YDEGEE. DNA for the CDR3: TGTGCCAGCAGCCGGGTCGGGTACAATGAGCAGTTCTTC. This translates into CASSRVGYNEQFF.

This clone was seen only once. The genes are TRBV13 and TRBJ2-7; 7 positions agree with TRBD1. After removal of 5 bases from V and 3 bases from J, the junction contained 10 bases not matched to a gene. The germline gives CDR1 PRHDT, CDR2 FYEKMQ (reference sequence). The CDR3 extends over 15 amino acids. CDR3 region: CASSGKTGIIYEQYF. CDR3 coding DNA: TGTGCCAGCAGCGGGAAGACAGGGATCATCTACGAGCAGTACTTC.

In this sample, this clone turned up a few times. The chain links TRBV5-1 to TRBJ2-1; 7 bases agree with TRBD1. The CDR3 is 14 amino acids. Germline V gene lookup returns CDR1 SGHRS and CDR2 YFSETQ. J was trimmed by 8 bases and V by 0 bases; bases with no gene match: 5. This chain's CDR3 is CASSLERQGDEQFF. CDR3 coding DNA: TGCGCCAGCAGCTTGGAGCGGCAGGGGGATGAGCAGTTCTTC.

The chain has TRBV29-1 and TRBJ2-1; TRBD1 agrees at 8 bases. Germline CDR1 SQVTM, CDR2 ANQGSEA. The V gene end was trimmed by 7 bases and the J gene end by 0 bases; junction bases not matched to a gene: 14. The CDR3 length is 17 residues. In DNA, the CDR3 is TGCAGCGCCGGGACAGGAAAGCGTTGGAGCTCCTACAATGAGCAGTTCTTC. Translated, it gives CSAGTGKRWSSYNEQFF.

The sample holds a few counts of this clone. The rearrangement links TRBV12-5 to TRBJ2-1, with 14 bases identical to TRBD2. Looked up from germline, CDR1 is LGHNT and CDR2 is FRNRAP. The CDR3 runs 19 residues. J was trimmed by 6 bases and V by 0 bases; bases with no gene match: 10. The CDR3 sequence: CASGLVVMGLAGESNEQFF. In DNA, the CDR3 is TGTGCTAGTGGTTTGGTGGTAATGGGACTAGCGGGAGAGAGCAATGAGCAGTTCTTC.